These 26 T cell receptor beta chains were all obtained from the same sample, sequenced in a study of graft-versus-host responses after intestinal transplantation. Profiling relied on immunoSEQ multiplex PCR, and the TCRdb table lists in-frame clones only, not all of them. Among approximately 50,000 clones listed, approximately 90% were seen once. The input for sequencing was PBMCs, taken 26 days after transplant. These receptors were collected from a human patient who received an intestinal transplant, so some T cells may come from the graft donor.

This sequence joins TRBV19 and TRBJ2-7; D possibly corresponds to TRBD2 (5 bases). CDR1 is LNHDA and CDR2 is SQIVND in the germline V gene (reference sequence). Trimming pared 2 bases from V and 5 bases from J, leaving 16 bases between. The length of the CDR3 is 15 residues. CDR3 nucleotides: TGTGCCAGTAGTATAAGAGGGCCCCCTCCCCACGAGCAGTACTTC. Translation: CASSIRGPPPHEQYF. Supplemented by reference TRBV19 and TRBJ2-7, the full variable domain reads DGGITQSPKYLFRKEGQNVTLSCEQNLNHDAMYWYRQDPGQGLRLIYYSQIVNDFQKGDIAEGYSVSREKKESFPLTVTSAQKNPTAFYLCASSIRGPPPHEQYFGPGTRLTVT.

The chain employs TRBV27 and TRBJ2-1; 11 positions match TRBD2. CDR3 length: 16 amino acids. CDR1 and CDR2 from the germline V gene are MNHEY and SMNVEV (reference sequence). V shed 3 bases, J shed 4 bases, and the junction held 5 bases outside the gene matches. This chain's CDR3 is CASSLSGTSGYNEQFF. The CDR3, as DNA: TGTGCCAGCAGTTTGTCCGGGACTAGCGGATACAATGAGCAGTTCTTC.

V gene TRBV27 combines with J gene TRBJ2-7; possible D gene TRBD1, 5 bases. CDR1 is MNHEY, CDR2 SMNVEV, per germline (reference sequence). The CDR3 loop spans 14 amino acids. V was pared by 2 bases and J by 3 bases, with 11 bases between. CDR3 residues: CASSLGAGYYEQYV. CDR3 sequence (DNA): TGTGCCAGCAGTTTAGGGGCTGGCTACTACGAGCAGTACGTC.

J is TRBJ1-1 and V is TRBV25-1; unclear D gene. The CDR3 runs to 12 residues. Germline assignment: CDR1 MGHDK and CDR2 SYGVNS. V lost 3 bases, J lost 7 bases, and 9 bases lay in between. In nucleotides, the CDR3 is TGTGCCAGCAGTGATGTGGCCTTTGAAGCTTTCTTT. This codes for CASSDVAFEAFF.

The chain carries TRBV7-6 and TRBJ2-3; 11 bases match TRBD2. V lost 5 bases, J lost 1 base, and 5 bases stayed unmatched. The CDR3 contains 16 residues. CDR1 SGHVS and CDR2 FNYEAQ come from the germline V gene. The CDR3 nucleotides are TGTGCCAGCAGCGAGCTACTAGCGGGGGGCACAGATACGCAGTATTTT. Translation gives CASSELLAGGTDTQYF.

The chain has TRBV10-3 and TRBJ2-3, with D possibly TRBD2 on 6 matching bases. Germline-derived CDR1 and CDR2 are ENHRY and SYGVKD. This CDR3 comprises 15 residues. Trimming removed 6 bases from V and 2 bases from J, with 15 bases in between. The CDR3 DNA reads TGTGCCATCAGCCCAACGGGGGTAGCCACAGATACGCAGTATTTT. Residues: CAISPTGVATDTQYF.

In this sample, this clone turned up a few times. This chain joins TRBV6-6 and TRBJ1-2, with D possibly TRBD1 on 5 matching bases. V was cut by 7 bases and J by 5 bases, with 17 bases left in between. The CDR3 spans 14 residues. The germline gives CDR1 MNHNY, CDR2 SVGAGI (reference sequence). CDR3 nucleotide sequence: TGTGCCAGCACCTCGTATGGACACGCATATGGCTACACCTTC. Translation: CASTSYGHAYGYTF.

The gene calls are TRBV28 and TRBJ1-5, with TRBD1 matching 8 bases. The ends lost 4 bases at V and 2 bases at J; junction bases unmatched: 13. The CDR3 length is 18 residues. The germline V gene encodes CDR1 MDHEN and CDR2 SYDVKM. The CDR3 region has the DNA TGTGCCAGCAGTTACCCAGGGGGCGGCCACGCGGGCAATCAGCCCCAGCATTTT. As protein: CASSYPGGGHAGNQPQHF.

The chain carries TRBV7-9 and TRBJ2-2, with a weak D call TRBD1 (6 bases). The CDR3 spans 15 residues. CDR1 is SEHNR, CDR2 FQNEAQ, per germline (reference sequence). The germline V and J ends were trimmed by 5 bases and 4 bases, with 14 bases remaining between them. This chain's CDR3 is CASSGKDRRTGELFF. The CDR3 DNA reads as TGTGCCAGCAGCGGTAAGGACAGACGCACCGGGGAGCTGTTTTTT.

This chain connects TRBV6-4 to TRBJ2-3, with a tentative D call TRBD1 (6 bases). Germline lookup yields CDR1 MRHNA and CDR2 SNTAGT. V lost 6 bases and J lost 4, with 14 bases in between. The CDR3 covers 14 residues. CDR3 coding DNA: TGTGCCAGCAGCTCAACAGGGCCCCCAGATACGCAGTATTTT. Translated: CASSSTGPPDTQYF.

This clone was observed a few times. This chain connects TRBV5-5 to TRBJ2-1; possible D gene TRBD2, 6 bases. V lost 4 bases and J 4 bases, leaving 15 bases between the germline ends. Per germline, CDR1 SGHKS and CDR2 YYEKEE (reference sequence). The CDR3 has 15 amino acids. CDR3 sequence (DNA): TGTGCCAGCAGCCTCCGACTAGACCGATACAATGAGCAGTTCTTC. It is translated as CASSLRLDRYNEQFF.

The chain is built from TRBV9 and TRBJ2-3, with D perhaps matching TRBD1 (6 bases). V lost 1 base and J 6 bases, leaving 21 bases between the germline ends. CDR3 size: 17 residues. Germline V gives CDR1 SGDLS, CDR2 YYNGEE. The CDR3 is CASSVSPGADFRDTQYF. CDR3 sequence (DNA): TGTGCCAGCAGCGTATCGCCAGGGGCGGACTTTAGGGATACGCAGTATTTT.

The chain has TRBV13 and TRBJ1-2; 8 nucleotides agree with TRBD1. This CDR3 is 13 amino acids long. CDR1 and CDR2 from the germline V gene are PRHDT and FYEKMQ (reference sequence). V dropped 5 bases and J dropped 5; count of bases not matched to a gene: 4. The CDR3 DNA reads TGTGCCAGCAGCCCGGACAGGGTATATGGCTACACCTTC. Translation: CASSPDRVYGYTF.

The CDR3 is CASSSRQGVNYGYTF. CDR3 DNA: TGTGCCAGCAGCTCCCGACAGGGGGTTAACTATGGCTACACCTTC. V and J are TRBV7-9 and TRBJ1-2; 9 positions match TRBD1. Germline-derived CDR1 and CDR2 are SEHNR and FQNEAQ (reference sequence). The V gene end was trimmed by 4 bases and the J gene end by 1 base; junction bases not matched to a gene: 4. The CDR3 extends over 15 amino acids.

The CDR3 here is CASSLAGLGGYTF. The CDR3 coding sequence is TGTGCCAGCAGCTTAGCCGGCCTAGGCGGCTACACCTTC. This chain joins TRBV7-9 and TRBJ1-2; D gene unclear. The germline gives CDR1 SEHNR, CDR2 FQNEAQ (reference sequence). V was pared by 0 bases and J by 8 bases, with 10 bases between. The length of the CDR3 is 13 residues.

The chain links TRBV5-4 to TRBJ1-1; unclear D gene. The V end was cut by 2 bases, the J end by 1 base, with 9 bases between. The CDR3 sequence is 14 residues long. Germline V gives CDR1 SGHNT, CDR2 YYREEE (reference sequence). The CDR3 nucleotides are TGTGCCAGCAGCTTTGTCTCTACGAACACTGAAGCTTTCTTT. Protein sequence: CASSFVSTNTEAFF.

The chain has TRBV7-9 and TRBJ2-3; 7 bases fit TRBD1. V trimming: 5 bases; J trimming: 4 bases; junction bases outside the gene matches: 9. CDR3 length: 15 residues. Per the germline V gene, CDR1 is SEHNR and CDR2 is FQNEAQ (reference sequence). CDR3 nucleotides: TGTGCCAGCAGCCTTCGACAGGGAGCCCCAGATACGCAGTATTTT. Its translation is CASSLRQGAPDTQYF.

This chain links TRBV30 with TRBJ2-1; 11 bases fit TRBD2. CDR3 length: 13 amino acids. In germline, CDR1 is GTSNPN, CDR2 SVGIG (reference sequence). Unmatched junction bases numbered 1, after V lost 2 bases and J lost 7 bases. CDR3 sequence: CAWSLAGGNEQFF. CDR3 DNA: TGTGCCTGGAGTCTAGCGGGGGGAAATGAGCAGTTCTTC.

The rearrangement uses TRBV27 and TRBJ2-1; maybe TRBD2 (6 bases). CDR1 and CDR2 (germline): MNHEY, SMNVEV (reference sequence). The length of the CDR3 is 16 residues. Deletions cut 0 bases from V and 5 bases from J, with 14 bases between. Written as DNA, the CDR3 is TGTGCCAGCAGTTTATCTTGGCGGGAACGGGACAATGAGCAGTTCTTC. Protein: CASSLSWRERDNEQFF.

The gene calls are TRBV5-6 and TRBJ1-1; TRBD1 is a possible D gene (6 bases). Germline V gives CDR1 SGHDT, CDR2 YYEEEE. This CDR3 region has 14 residues. The V and J ends lost 3 bases and 1 base respectively, with 10 bases between them. Written as DNA, the CDR3 is TGTGCCAGCAGCTCCCTACAGGGGAACACTGAAGCTTTCTTT. It encodes CASSSLQGNTEAFF. The full variable domain, rest sourced from reference TRBV5-6 and TRBJ1-1, is DAGVTQSPTHLIKTRGQQVTLRCSPKSGHDTVSWYQQALGQGPQFIFQYYEEEERQRGNFPDRFSGHQFPNYSSELNVNALLLGDSALYLCASSSLQGNTEAFFGQGTRLTVV.

V and J are TRBV7-9 and TRBJ2-5; 11 nucleotides align to TRBD2. Germline CDR1 is SEHNR and CDR2 is FQNEAQ (reference sequence). V was pared by 5 bases and J by 1 base, with 6 bases of the junction left unmatched. CDR3 size: 16 residues. CDR3 in amino acids: CASSQRLAGTQETQYF. DNA of the CDR3: TGTGCCAGCAGCCAACGACTAGCGGGAACCCAAGAGACCCAGTACTTC.

The gene calls are TRBV27 and TRBJ2-7; TRBD2 might be the D (5 bases). V was pared by 6 bases and J by 2 bases, with 11 bases between. The CDR3 consists of 13 residues. CDR1 MNHEY and CDR2 SMNVEV come from the germline V gene (reference sequence). CDR3 sequence (DNA): TGTGCCAGCAGGGACGGGCGGGCCTACGAGCAGTACTTC. Its protein product is CASRDGRAYEQYF.

V gene TRBV27 combines with J gene TRBJ2-3, with 14 bases lining up with TRBD2. J was trimmed by 4 bases and V by 6 bases; bases with no gene match: 0. CDR1 is MNHEY and CDR2 is SMNVEV in the germline V gene (reference sequence). This CDR3 region has 14 residues. CDR3 nucleotides: TGTGCCAGCAGGGGACTAGCGGGGGCAGATACGCAGTATTTT. Encoded protein: CASRGLAGADTQYF.

The genes are TRBV28 and TRBJ2-7, with 8 bases matching TRBD1. This CDR3 contains 15 residues. Germline V gene lookup returns CDR1 MDHEN and CDR2 SYDVKM. Trimming removed 1 base from V and 1 base from J; junction bases left unmatched: 3. CDR3 sequence reads: CASSLFGTGSYEQYF. In nucleotides, the CDR3 is TGTGCCAGCAGTTTATTTGGGACAGGATCCTACGAGCAGTACTTC.

The CDR3 sequence is CASSLEGRHLNTEAFF. DNA of the CDR3: TGTGCCAGCAGCTTAGAGGGGCGGCACCTGAACACTGAAGCTTTCTTT. The V gene is TRBV7-9, the J gene TRBJ1-1; D might be TRBD1 (5 bases). The CDR3 extends over 16 amino acids. The germline V and J ends were trimmed by 1 base and 0 bases, with 12 bases remaining between them. CDR1 is SEHNR, CDR2 FQNEAQ, per germline (reference sequence). The variable domain in full, completed from reference TRBV7-9 and TRBJ1-1, reads DTGVSQNPRHKITKRGQNVTFRCDPISEHNRLYWYRQTLGQGPEFLTYFQNEAQLEKSRLLSDRFSAERPKGSFSTLEIQRTEQGDSAMYLCASSLEGRHLNTEAFFGQGTRLTVV.

V gene TRBV27 combines with J gene TRBJ2-3; a weak D match, TRBD2 (6 bases). CDR3 size: 16 residues. Trimming took 5 bases from V and 0 from J, leaving 15 bases between them. Germline CDR1 MNHEY, CDR2 SMNVEV (reference sequence). The CDR3 DNA is TGTGCCAGCAGTCAATCTAGCGATCTTAGCACAGATACGCAGTATTTT. Translating gives CASSQSSDLSTDTQYF.